Below, 11 T cell receptor beta chains from the same sample are listed, as sequenced in a study of blood T cell repertoires in COVID-19 (dated by TCRdb to the early 2020s). Receptor amplification or capture employed the immunoSEQ multiplex PCR assay. TCRdb obtained this table from immuneACCESS and retained in-frame rearrangements with V and J assigned. These tables miss some clones; where compared with another copy, unresolved V genes account for less than half of the shortfall, and the remainder is unexplained. Within this sample are more than 85,000 clones, with roughly 92% of them counted one time only. 1.9% of the sample belongs to the ten largest clones. The sample comprised peripheral blood. These receptors were collected from a woman aged 45-60 years with COVID-19, enrolled during active disease.

The rearrangement links TRBV28 to TRBJ1-5, with no clear D. Trimming pared 4 bases from V and 4 bases from J, leaving 8 bases between. The CDR3 has 13 amino acids. Germline V gives CDR1 MDHEN, CDR2 SYDVKM. The CDR3 DNA sequence: TGTGCCAGCAGTTACCTAGGAAATCAGCCCCAGCATTTT. Protein: CASSYLGNQPQHF.

The chain combines TRBV6-6 with TRBJ2-7, with 11 bases fitting TRBD2. The V gene end was trimmed by 7 bases and the J gene end by 2 bases; junction bases not matched to a gene: 7. Germline CDR1 and CDR2: MNHNY and SVGAGI (reference sequence). CDR3 length: 15 residues. DNA of the CDR3: TGTGCCAGCACCCAAGGGACTAGCGGTCCCTACGAGCAGTACTTC. The encoded protein is CASTQGTSGPYEQYF.

The gene calls are TRBV10-2 and TRBJ2-5, with TRBD1 identical over 8 bases. The CDR3 totals 14 residues. J gave up 4 bases and V 7 bases, and 8 bases lay outside the gene matches. Germline V gene data show CDR1 as WSHSY and CDR2 as SAAADI. The CDR3 loop is CASTDRGMRETQYF. The CDR3 DNA reads as TGCGCCAGCACCGACAGGGGCATGCGAGAGACCCAGTACTTC.

The count of this clone is one. The CDR3 protein is CASSTQGAGYGYTF. The CDR3 DNA reads TGTGCCAGTAGTACACAGGGGGCGGGCTATGGCTACACCTTC. V gene TRBV19 combines with J gene TRBJ1-2; TRBD1 matches at 9 bases. Germline CDR1 reads LNHDA; CDR2 reads SQIVND (reference sequence). The CDR3 loop spans 14 amino acids. V gave up 4 bases and J gave up 4 bases; unmatched junction bases: 4.

The rearrangement links TRBV6-2 or TRBV6-3 to TRBJ2-3; weak D call: TRBD2 (7 bases). Trimming took 4 bases from V and 2 from J, leaving 10 bases between them. This CDR3 is 14 amino acids long. Germline CDR1 and CDR2: MNHEY and SVGEGT. CDR3 sequence reads: CASSWGGPTDTQYF. For the CDR3, the DNA is TGTGCCAGCAGTTGGGGGGGGCCCACAGATACGCAGTATTTT.

This clone was observed a single time. V and J are TRBV11-2 and TRBJ2-5, with TRBD1 as a possible D gene (6 bases). V lost 5 bases and J lost 2, with 9 bases in between. CDR1 and CDR2 (germline): SGHAT, FQNNGV. The CDR3 runs 13 residues. The CDR3, as DNA: TGTGCCAGCAGCCGGGACATTCAAGAGACCCAGTACTTC. Translated, it gives CASSRDIQETQYF.

Here the CDR3 reads CASIPAGSGYGYTF. The CDR3 bases are TGTGCCAGTATCCCAGCAGGGTCGGGCTATGGCTACACCTTC. V usage is TRBV19 and J usage is TRBJ1-2, with a weak D call TRBD1 (5 bases). The germline V gene has CDR1 LNHDA and CDR2 SQIVND (reference sequence). The CDR3 is 14 residues long. Trimming removed 7 bases from V and 4 bases from J, with 16 bases in between.

The chain joins TRBV10-3 to TRBJ2-7; 7 nucleotides line up with TRBD1. The CDR3 consists of 14 residues. The ends lost 8 bases at V and 2 bases at J; junction bases unmatched: 9. CDR1 is ENHRY and CDR2 is SYGVKD in the germline V gene. CDR3: CAIGDRQGTYEQYF. The CDR3 DNA follows: TGTGCCATCGGGGACCGACAGGGCACCTACGAGCAGTACTTC.

This rearrangement joins TRBV16 to TRBJ2-1, with D possibly matching TRBD1 (5 bases). Trimming took off 0 bases at V and 4 bases at J, with 10 bases between the two ends. This CDR3 region has 15 residues. The V gene's germline CDR1 is KGHSY and CDR2 FQNENV. The CDR3 region is CASSQSGPPYNEQFF. The CDR3 DNA sequence: TGTGCCAGCAGCCAATCGGGGCCCCCATACAATGAGCAGTTCTTC.

The V call is TRBV5-3, the J call TRBJ2-1; D not resolved. TRBV5-3 belongs to the ORF category, with a function that is uncertain. V was clipped by 1 base and J by 2 bases, with 16 bases between them. The CDR3 totals 17 residues. The CDR3 loop is CARSLLRLPPPYNEQFF. The CDR3 DNA sequence: TGTGCCAGAAGCTTGTTGAGACTTCCACCTCCCTACAATGAGCAGTTCTTC.

The chain employs TRBV12-3 or TRBV12-4 and TRBJ2-1, with a tentative D call TRBD2 (5 bases). Trimming removed 0 bases from V and 6 bases from J, with 6 bases in between. This CDR3 contains 13 residues. The CDR3 sequence is CASSLAGSNEQFF. For the CDR3, the DNA is TGTGCCAGCAGTTTAGCGGGGAGCAATGAGCAGTTCTTC.